Following are 4 T cell receptor beta chains from one sample sequenced in a study of cytomegalovirus exposure and HLA in healthy donors (dated by TCRdb to 2016 to 2017). Libraries came from the immunoSEQ multiplex PCR assay. For the multiplex PCR, a mixture combining 60 forward primers for TCR Vbeta segments and 13 reverse primers for TCR Jbeta segments was used. TCRdb stores this immuneACCESS table with in-frame sequences only. Part of the clones is absent; in the studies checked, under half of the shortfall reflects unresolved V genes, and no reason is known for the rest. The sample includes about 78,000 clones, with approximately 70% observed a single time. Around 10% of the sample is in the top ten clones. Sequences were obtained from PBMCs. These TCRs come from a woman in her forties in good health and CMV-seropositive.

CDR3 nucleotide sequence: TGTGCCAGCAGTCAGGGGGCGCCCGAAGCTACGCAGTATTTT. This encodes CASSQGAPEATQYF. The chain couples TRBV6-1 to TRBJ2-3; 8 nucleotides align to TRBD1. The germline V gene encodes CDR1 MNHNS and CDR2 SASEGT. After removal of 5 bases from V and 8 bases from J, the junction contained 9 bases not matched to a gene. The CDR3 covers 14 residues.

This chain uses TRBV6-5 with TRBJ1-6, with D unclear. Trimming cost V 2 bases and J 5 bases, with 7 bases left between them. Germline V gene lookup returns CDR1 MNHEY and CDR2 SVGAGI. The CDR3 is made up of 14 amino acids. CDR3 nucleotide sequence: TGTGCCAGCAGTTACGTTAGAAATAATTCACCCCTCCACTTT. Translation: CASSYVRNNSPLHF.

This clone was observed a few times. The chain joins TRBV5-1 to TRBJ1-4, with D possibly matching TRBD1 (6 bases). Germline lookup yields CDR1 SGHRS and CDR2 YFSETQ. CDR3 length: 15 residues. V dropped 3 bases and J dropped 2 bases, with 11 bases sitting between them. The CDR3 nucleotides are TGCGCCAGCAGCTCCACAGGGATTACTAATGAAAAACTGTTTTTT. This codes for CASSSTGITNEKLFF.

The gene calls are TRBV7-6 and TRBJ2-7; tentatively, D is TRBD2 (5 bases). V lost 1 base and J 1 base, leaving 17 bases between the germline ends. This CDR3 has 17 amino acids. Germline assignment: CDR1 SGHVS and CDR2 FNYEAQ. In DNA, the CDR3 is TGTGCCAGCAGCTTAGGCCCAACTAGGTCCGGGTCCTACGAGCAGTACTTC. Translated: CASSLGPTRSGSYEQYF.